This TCR beta chain stems from a study of blood T cell repertoires in COVID-19. This CDR3 comprises 14 residues. The junction had 2 bases not matched to a gene; V was cut back by 5 bases and J by 5 bases. Germline CDR1 is SGDLS and CDR2 is YYNGEE. Assay used: immunoSEQ multiplex PCR; TCRdb lists only in-frame clones, some missing. The repertoire has roughly 230,000 clones, roughly 81% of them found once; the top ten carry more than 0.75%. This clone was detected ten times or more. Other DNA sequences of this sample code for an identical CDR3. Input material: peripheral blood. This chain joins TRBV9 and TRBJ1-6, with 9 bases aligning to TRBD1. The source is a middle-aged man with acute or convalescent COVID-19. The CDR3 DNA is TGTGCCAGCAGGGGACAGGGAAATAATTCACCCCTCCACTTT. Protein product: CASRGQGNNSPLHF.